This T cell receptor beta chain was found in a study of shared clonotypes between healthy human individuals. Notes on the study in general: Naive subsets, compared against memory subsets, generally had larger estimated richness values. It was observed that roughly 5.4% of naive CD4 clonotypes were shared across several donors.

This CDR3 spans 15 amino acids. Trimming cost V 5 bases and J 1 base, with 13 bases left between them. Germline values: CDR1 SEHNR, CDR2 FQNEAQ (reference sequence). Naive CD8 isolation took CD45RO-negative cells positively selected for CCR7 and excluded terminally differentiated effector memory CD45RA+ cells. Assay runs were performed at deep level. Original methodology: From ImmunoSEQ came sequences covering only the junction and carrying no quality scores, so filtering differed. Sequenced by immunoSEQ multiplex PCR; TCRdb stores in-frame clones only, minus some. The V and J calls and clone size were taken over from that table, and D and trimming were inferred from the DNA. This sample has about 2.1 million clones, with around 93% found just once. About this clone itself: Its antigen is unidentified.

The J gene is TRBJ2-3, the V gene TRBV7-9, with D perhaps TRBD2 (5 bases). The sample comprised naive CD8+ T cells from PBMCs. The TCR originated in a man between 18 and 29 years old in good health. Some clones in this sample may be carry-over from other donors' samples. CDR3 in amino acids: CASSKLGVGTDTQYF. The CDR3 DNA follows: TGTGCCAGCAGCAAACTAGGAGTTGGCACAGATACGCAGTATTTT.